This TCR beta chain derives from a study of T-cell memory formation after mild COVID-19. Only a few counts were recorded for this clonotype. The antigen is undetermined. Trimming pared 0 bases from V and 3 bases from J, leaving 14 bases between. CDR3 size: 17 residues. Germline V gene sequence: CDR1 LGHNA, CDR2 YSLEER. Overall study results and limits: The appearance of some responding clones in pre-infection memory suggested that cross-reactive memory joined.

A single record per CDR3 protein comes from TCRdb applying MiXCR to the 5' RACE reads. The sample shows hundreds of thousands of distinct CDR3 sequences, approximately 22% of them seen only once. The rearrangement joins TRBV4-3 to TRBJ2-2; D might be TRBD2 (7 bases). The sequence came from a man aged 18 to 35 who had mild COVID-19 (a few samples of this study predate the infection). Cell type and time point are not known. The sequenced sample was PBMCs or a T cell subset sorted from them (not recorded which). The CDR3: CASSQDPGGRDTGELFF. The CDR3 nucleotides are TGCGCCAGCAGCCAAGATCCCGGGGGGCGCGACACCGGGGAGCTGTTTTTT.